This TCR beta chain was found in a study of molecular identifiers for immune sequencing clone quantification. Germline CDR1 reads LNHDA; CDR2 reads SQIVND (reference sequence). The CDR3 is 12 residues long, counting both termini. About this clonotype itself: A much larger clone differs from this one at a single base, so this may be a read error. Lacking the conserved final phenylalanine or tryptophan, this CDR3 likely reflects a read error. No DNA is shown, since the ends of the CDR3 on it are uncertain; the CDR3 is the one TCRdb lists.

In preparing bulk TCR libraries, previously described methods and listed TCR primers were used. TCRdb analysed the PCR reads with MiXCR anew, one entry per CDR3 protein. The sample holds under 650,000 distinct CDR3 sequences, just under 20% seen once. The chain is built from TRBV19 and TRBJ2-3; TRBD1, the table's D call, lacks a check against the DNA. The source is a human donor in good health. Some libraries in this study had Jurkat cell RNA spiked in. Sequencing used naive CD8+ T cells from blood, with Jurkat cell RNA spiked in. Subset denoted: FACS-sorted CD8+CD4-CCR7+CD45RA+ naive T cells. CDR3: CASSSDTGDRAL.